A single sample is the source of the 27 T cell receptor beta chains below, sequenced in a study of T cell changes during pregnancy in multiple sclerosis (dated by TCRdb to between 2018 and 2021). Library preparation employed the immunoSEQ multiplex PCR assay. TCRdb re-hosts the immuneACCESS table, in-frame sequences only. Its copies lack some clones; in the studies checked, an unresolved V gene accounts for under half of them, and the cause for the rest is not known. Within this sample are 20,000 to 25,000 clones, with 80% to 95% of them counted one time only. Roughly 0.68% of the sample is held by the ten biggest clonotypes. The source was CD4+ T cells from peripheral blood mononuclear cells, collected in the third trimester of pregnancy. All receptors come from a female donor with multiple sclerosis, enrolled in a pregnancy study.

The chain uses TRBV6-5 and TRBJ1-5; D is uncertain. V was pared by 0 bases and J by 5 bases, with 8 bases between. The CDR3 has 14 amino acids. Germline CDR1 reads MNHEY; CDR2 reads SVGAGI. The CDR3 DNA is TGTGCCAGCAGTTACTCGGCCGGGGATCAGCCCCAGCATTTT. Its protein product is CASSYSAGDQPQHF.

This clone was detected only once. The chain recombines TRBV15 with TRBJ1-4; D call uncertain. With 0 bases removed from V and 8 bases from J, the gap between germline ends came to 7 bases. This CDR3 contains 13 residues. From germline, CDR1 is LNHNV and CDR2 YYDKDF (reference sequence). CDR3 protein: CATSRDRREKLFF. CDR3 bases: TGTGCCACCAGCAGAGATCGGCGGGAAAAACTGTTTTTT.

This clone was observed once. The chain combines TRBV10-3 with TRBJ2-3; perhaps TRBD1 as D (5 bases). The CDR3 length is 14 residues. CDR1 ENHRY and CDR2 SYGVKD come from the germline V gene. V lost 3 bases and J 6 bases, leaving 13 bases between the germline ends. CDR3 nucleotide sequence: TGTGCCATCAGTGATAACACTAAGGGGGATACGCAGTATTTT. Translated: CAISDNTKGDTQYF.

The chain couples TRBV5-4 to TRBJ2-1; 11 bases fit TRBD2. Germline V gene sequence: CDR1 SGHNT, CDR2 YYREEE (reference sequence). V lost 0 bases and J lost 10; bases outside the gene matches: 21. CDR3 length equals 20 residues. The chain's CDR3 is CASSLAFPLTSGRLTGEQFF. CDR3 bases: TGTGCCAGCAGCTTGGCCTTCCCCCTAACTAGCGGGAGACTCACGGGAGAGCAGTTCTTC.

The rearrangement joins TRBV29-1 to TRBJ2-1; 12 bases are shared with TRBD2. Trimming removed 5 bases from V and 10 bases from J; junction bases left unmatched: 6. CDR1 and CDR2 from the germline V gene are SQVTM and ANQGSEA. This CDR3 contains 13 residues. Here the CDR3 reads CSVRLAGEEEQFF. The CDR3 DNA reads as TGCAGCGTTCGACTAGCGGGGGAAGAAGAGCAGTTCTTC.

The rearrangement joins TRBV30 to TRBJ2-1; D may be TRBD1 (5 bases). The CDR3 is 13 residues long. From germline, CDR1 is GTSNPN and CDR2 SVGIG (reference sequence). Trimming cost V 4 bases and J 6 bases, with 13 bases left between them. CDR3 DNA sequence: TGTGCCTGGACGGGCAGGGTTCGCAATGAGCAGTTCTTC. This codes for CAWTGRVRNEQFF.

This clone was seen a single time. The chain joins TRBV5-6 to TRBJ1-2, with 9 bases that match TRBD1. The CDR3 spans 13 residues. CDR1 and CDR2 from the germline V gene are SGHDT and YYEEEE. V shed 5 bases and J 4 bases; nucleotides not matched to a gene: 3. Here the CDR3 DNA reads TGTGCCAGCAGTCTGGACAGGGGCTATGGCTACACCTTC. It codes for CASSLDRGYGYTF.

The chain uses TRBV5-6 and TRBJ1-6, with a weak D call TRBD1 (5 bases). With 6 bases removed from V and 7 bases from J, the gap between germline ends came to 14 bases. Germline V CDR1 and CDR2: SGHDT, YYEEEE. CDR3 length: 14 amino acids. The CDR3 region has the DNA TGTGCCAGCACCTACGGGGGGGGGAATTCACCCCTCCACTTT. This translates into CASTYGGGNSPLHF.

V usage is TRBV7-6 and J usage is TRBJ1-4; 9 positions match TRBD1. With V trimmed by 3 bases and J by 8 bases, 16 bases remained unmatched. This CDR3 has 18 amino acids. The germline gives CDR1 SGHVS, CDR2 FNYEAQ. In nucleotides, the CDR3 is TGTGCCAGCAGCTTTGGACCGGGACAGGGTGGCGGGTTGGAAAAACTGTTTTTT. Protein product: CASSFGPGQGGGLEKLFF.

The rearrangement uses TRBV9 and TRBJ2-2; the match to TRBD1 covers 9 bases. J gave up 7 bases and V 2 bases, and 9 bases lay outside the gene matches. Germline lookup yields CDR1 SGDLS and CDR2 YYNGEE. This CDR3 is 16 amino acids long. The CDR3 coding sequence is TGTGCCAGCAGCGTGGGACAGGGCCTCGACCGCGGGGAGCTGTTTTTT. Residues: CASSVGQGLDRGELFF.

Details on this clone: The junction departs from the called germline gene at one end, perhaps through a read error. This chain joins TRBV7-2 and TRBJ1-2; TRBD1 aligns across 10 bases. The CDR3 spans 11 residues. Germline V gives CDR1 SGHTA, CDR2 FQGNSA. The CDR3 sequence: CASSPRTGGGF. The CDR3 region has the DNA TGTGCCAGCAGCCCGAGGACAGGGGGAGGCTTC.

The CDR3: CASSFTGMGTEAFF. CDR3 in DNA: TGTGCCAGCAGTTTCACAGGGATGGGGACTGAAGCTTTCTTT. This sequence joins TRBV6-5 and TRBJ1-1, with D perhaps matching TRBD1 (6 bases). The CDR3 contains 14 residues. The V and J ends lost 4 bases and 5 bases respectively, with 14 bases between them. Per germline, CDR1 MNHEY and CDR2 SVGAGI.

The rearrangement joins TRBV5-6 to TRBJ1-1; the match to TRBD1 covers 7 bases. With V trimmed by 5 bases and J by 4 bases, 8 bases remained unmatched. This CDR3 contains 14 residues. Germline values: CDR1 SGHDT, CDR2 YYEEEE. The CDR3, as DNA: TGTGCCAGCAGTTTCGACAGGGTAGGCACTGAAGCTTTCTTT. Translation gives CASSFDRVGTEAFF.

V and J are TRBV19 and TRBJ1-6; a weak D match, TRBD1 (5 bases). CDR1 is LNHDA, CDR2 SQIVND, per germline (reference sequence). V shed 3 bases and J shed 2 bases, with 17 bases lying between them. The CDR3 loop spans 18 amino acids. DNA for the CDR3: TGTGCCAGTAGTATTCGAGGCTTGGCAGGGACCTATAATTCACCCCTCCACTTT. This codes for CASSIRGLAGTYNSPLHF.

This clone was seen just once. The chain links TRBV2 to TRBJ1-1; D is perhaps TRBD1 (5 bases). The germline V gene has CDR1 SNHLY and CDR2 FYNNEI. The CDR3 extends over 14 amino acids. Trimming took 8 bases from V and 7 from J, leaving 20 bases between them. The CDR3 DNA follows: TGTGCCAGCGGCCGCATGAAGGGGTTGAGTGAAGCTTTCTTT. Translating it yields CASGRMKGLSEAFF.

The chain carries TRBV2 and TRBJ2-2; D is ambiguous. Germline V gives CDR1 SNHLY, CDR2 FYNNEI. The CDR3 totals 14 residues. The V gene lost 7 bases and the J gene lost 1 base, with 10 bases spanning the gap. The CDR3, as DNA: TGTGCCAGCATCCCGGGTTGGAACACCGGGGAGCTGTTTTTT. This translates into CASIPGWNTGELFF.

This chain's CDR3 is CASSLGAKHRGRYEQYF. The CDR3 DNA is TGTGCCAGCAGCCTAGGGGCGAAACACAGGGGCCGGTACGAGCAGTACTTC. The rearrangement joins TRBV28 to TRBJ2-7; 7 nucleotides line up with TRBD1. CDR1 and CDR2 (germline): MDHEN, SYDVKM. This CDR3 spans 17 amino acids. With 6 bases clipped from V and 4 bases from J, the junction kept 18 bases outside the gene matches.

CDR3: CASSLTLAGGRAGSEAFF. The CDR3 nucleotides are TGTGCCAGCAGCTTAACGTTGGCCGGGGGAAGGGCTGGATCTGAAGCTTTCTTT. V and J are TRBV7-3 and TRBJ1-1; maybe TRBD1 (5 bases). Germline V gene sequence: CDR1 SGHTA, CDR2 FQGTGA. Trimming removed 0 bases from V and 6 bases from J, with 23 bases in between. The CDR3 runs to 18 residues.

This chain links TRBV28 with TRBJ2-1; 7 bases align to TRBD1. The CDR3 consists of 15 residues. The trim removed 6 bases at V and 2 bases at J, leaving 7 bases unmatched. Germline V gives CDR1 MDHEN, CDR2 SYDVKM. In nucleotides, the CDR3 is TGTGCCAGCAGCTGGCCGGGACAGCCCTACAATGAGCAGTTCTTC. Translation gives CASSWPGQPYNEQFF.

The rearrangement links TRBV7-2 to TRBJ2-3; the match to TRBD2 covers 11 bases. Germline CDR1 SGHTA, CDR2 FQGNSA. J gave up 4 bases and V 4 bases, and 4 bases lay outside the gene matches. CDR3 length: 15 amino acids. The CDR3 region is CASSSTSGVSDTQYF. CDR3 DNA sequence: TGTGCCAGCAGCTCGACTAGCGGGGTTTCAGATACGCAGTATTTT.

The gene calls are TRBV4-1 and TRBJ2-1; D gene unclear. Trimming removed 5 bases from V and 1 base from J, with 9 bases in between. The CDR3 extends over 14 amino acids. Germline V CDR1 and CDR2: MGHRA, YSYEKL. The CDR3 loop reads CASSSVRSYNEQFF. CDR3 bases: TGCGCCAGCAGCTCGGTACGTTCCTACAATGAGCAGTTCTTC.

CDR3 DNA sequence: TGTGCCATCAGTGAGTCGACTAGTGGGAATGAGCAGTTCTTC. Translating gives CAISESTSGNEQFF. The V and J genes are TRBV10-3 and TRBJ2-1; D might be TRBD2 (6 bases). Germline assignment: CDR1 ENHRY and CDR2 SYGVKD. The CDR3 has 14 amino acids. V lost 0 bases and J lost 7, with 10 bases in between.

V usage is TRBV7-2 and J usage is TRBJ1-1; D remains unclear. V shed 5 bases and J shed 0 bases, with 16 bases lying between them. The CDR3 has 16 amino acids. From germline, CDR1 is SGHTA and CDR2 FQGNSA. The CDR3 here is CASSIDGGLMNTEAFF. CDR3 nucleotides: TGTGCCAGCAGCATCGATGGAGGGCTGATGAACACTGAAGCTTTCTTT.

This rearrangement joins TRBV19 to TRBJ1-1; D is unclear. V was trimmed by 5 bases and J by 2 bases, leaving 18 bases between them. Germline lookup yields CDR1 LNHDA and CDR2 SQIVND (reference sequence). CDR3 size: 16 residues. CDR3 DNA: TGTGCCAGTAGTTCACCGGTGGGCAGGCTTAACACTGAAGCTTTCTTT. It translates to CASSSPVGRLNTEAFF.

The chain has TRBV7-2 and TRBJ1-2, with D tentatively TRBD1 (6 bases). Germline CDR1 and CDR2: SGHTA and FQGNSA. V was clipped by 4 bases and J by 0 bases, with 6 bases between them. The length of the CDR3 is 13 residues. CDR3 loop: CASSWTANYGYTF. CDR3 in DNA: TGTGCCAGCAGCTGGACAGCTAACTATGGCTACACCTTC. Combining the CDR3 with reference TRBV7-2 and TRBJ1-2 gives the whole variable domain GAGVSQSPSNKVTEKGKDVELRCDPISGHTALYWYRQSLGQGLEFLIYFQGNSAPDKSGLPSDRFSAERTGGSVSTLTIQRTQQEDSAVYLCASSWTANYGYTFGSGTRLTVV.

The rearrangement links TRBV28 to TRBJ1-1; D might be TRBD1 (5 bases). The CDR3 totals 15 residues. V was trimmed by 3 bases and J by 3 bases, leaving 14 bases between them. From germline, CDR1 is MDHEN and CDR2 SYDVKM. CDR3 sequence: CASSLSGGFYTEAFF. Here the CDR3 DNA reads TGTGCCAGCAGTTTGAGTGGGGGGTTTTACACTGAAGCTTTCTTT. The full variable domain, with the rest looked up from reference TRBV28 and TRBJ1-1, is DVKVTQSSRYLVKRTGEKVFLECVQDMDHENMFWYRQDPGLGLRLIYFSYDVKMKEKGDIPEGYSVSREKKERFSLILESASTNQTSMYLCASSLSGGFYTEAFFGQGTRLTVV.

V is TRBV4-3 and J is TRBJ1-2; 8 bases map to TRBD1. Germline V gene lookup returns CDR1 LGHNA and CDR2 YSLEER. This CDR3 spans 17 amino acids. V was clipped by 5 bases and J by 4 bases; unmatched bases: 15. The CDR3 spells CASSSPRTGKGSYGYTF. CDR3 sequence (DNA): TGCGCCAGCAGCTCCCCCCGGACAGGGAAGGGGTCCTATGGCTACACCTTC.